Listed below are T cell receptor beta chains from one sample, sequenced in a study of cytomegalovirus exposure and HLA in healthy donors. The protocol was immunoSEQ multiplex PCR, while the TCRdb copy is restricted to in-frame clones and leaves out a portion. The data show 120,000 or so clones, with 89% seen just once and around 1.9% held by the top ten. The sequenced sample was PBMCs. The source is a woman under 30 in good health and CMV-seronegative. CDR3s include the opening cysteine and the closing phenylalanine or tryptophan. The D gene is left open where the match is weak. Only some rows state a clone size, as once, few, many or a class for expanded clones.

-	TRBD2	TRBV30	TRBJ2-2	CGSSGDANTGELFF	TGTGGATCTAGCGGGGACGCGAACACCGGGGAGCTGTTTTTT
-	-	TRBV10-3	TRBJ2-3	CAISPGLSTDTQYF	TGTGCCATCAGTCCGGGACTTAGCACAGATACGCAGTATTTT
-	-	TRBV4-3	TRBJ1-1	CASSQDGGSRAFF	TGCGCCAGCAGCCAAGATGGGGGCAGTCGGGCTTTCTTT
few	-	TRBV29-1	TRBJ1-2	CSARTEGSGYTF	TGCAGCGCTCGGACGGAGGGCTCTGGCTACACCTTC
-	-	TRBV5-6	TRBJ1-1	CASSLGAGGNTEAFF	TGTGCCAGCAGCTTGGGGGCGGGTGGGAACACTGAAGCTTTCTTT
-	TRBD1	TRBV29-1	TRBJ2-5	CSVVQADFTGTGKLQETQYF	TGCAGCGTTGTGCAGGCAGACTTCACCGGGACAGGGAAACTCCAAGAGACCCAGTACTTC
-	TRBD1	TRBV5-6	TRBJ1-2	CASSYRGKGYGYTF	TGTGCCAGCAGCTACAGGGGGAAGGGCTATGGCTACACCTTC
-	-	TRBV7-2	TRBJ2-1	CASSPLTGYNEQFF	TGTGCCAGCAGCCCCTTGACAGGATACAATGAGCAGTTCTTC
-	-	TRBV4-2	TRBJ2-5	CASSQDRIRGTQETQYF	TGTGCCAGCAGCCAAGACCGAATCAGGGGAACCCAAGAGACCCAGTACTTC
-	-	TRBV7-3	TRBJ2-1	CASSPSGASGYNEQFF	TGTGCCAGCAGCCCATCGGGGGCTAGCGGATACAATGAGCAGTTCTTC
-	TRBD1	TRBV27	TRBJ2-3	CASSFWTGRADTQYF	TGTGCCAGCAGTTTTTGGACAGGGAGAGCAGATACGCAGTATTTT
-	-	TRBV5-1	TRBJ2-7	CASSAPDSSSYEQYF	TGCGCCAGCAGCGCCCCGGACAGCAGCTCCTACGAGCAGTACTTC
-	TRBD1	TRBV6-5	TRBJ1-4	CASSAGTDSNEKLFF	TGTGCCAGCAGCGCCGGGACAGACTCTAATGAAAAACTGTTTTTT
-	-	TRBV4-3	TRBJ1-2	CASSQDREGIYGYTF	TGCGCCAGCAGCCAAGATAGGGAGGGGATCTATGGCTACACCTTC
-	-	TRBV7-2	TRBJ1-5	CASSLVQGGSQPQHF	TGTGCCAGCAGCTTAGTGCAGGGCGGTAGTCAGCCCCAGCATTTT
-	TRBD2	TRBV7-9	TRBJ2-5	CASSRRFLAGVLQETQYF	TGTGCCAGCAGCCGGCGCTTTCTGGCGGGGGTACTCCAAGAGACCCAGTACTTC
-	TRBD2	TRBV7-3	TRBJ2-7	CASSLTSGGFYEQYF	TGTGCCAGCAGCCTAACTAGCGGGGGGTTCTACGAGCAGTACTTC
-	TRBD1	TRBV30	TRBJ1-4	CAWSETGGLREKLFF	TGTGCCTGGAGTGAGACAGGGGGCCTTCGAGAAAAACTGTTTTTT
-	TRBD1	TRBV5-6	TRBJ1-1	CASSTFKLDRENEAFF	TGTGCCAGCAGCACCTTCAAACTGGACAGGGAAAATGAAGCTTTCTTT
-	-	TRBV6-4	TRBJ2-1	CASSADFTSYNEQFF	TGTGCCAGCAGTGCGGACTTCACCTCCTACAATGAGCAGTTCTTC
-	-	TRBV5-1	TRBJ2-3	CASSLYRGDTQYF	TGCGCCAGCAGCTTGTATCGGGGAGATACGCAGTATTTT
-	TRBD2	TRBV19	TRBJ2-7	CASSVQREGGEQYF	TGTGCCAGTAGTGTCCAGCGGGAGGGCGGCGAGCAGTACTTC